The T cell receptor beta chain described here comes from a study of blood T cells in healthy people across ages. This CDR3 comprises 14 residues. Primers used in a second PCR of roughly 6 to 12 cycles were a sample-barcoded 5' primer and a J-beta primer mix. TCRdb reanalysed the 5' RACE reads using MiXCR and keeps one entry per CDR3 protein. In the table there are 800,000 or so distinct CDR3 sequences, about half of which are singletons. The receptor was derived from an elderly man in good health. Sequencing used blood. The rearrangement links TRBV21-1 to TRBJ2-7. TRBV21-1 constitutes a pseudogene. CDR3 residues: CAGSKERRSYEQYF. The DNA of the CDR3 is TGTGCCGGCAGCAAAGAGCGACGCTCCTACGAGCAGTACTTC.